This T cell receptor beta chain was retrieved from a study of cytomegalovirus exposure and HLA in healthy donors. Broader study findings: Most TCR sequences were uncommon, yet certain public TCRs appeared in many donors.

On this clone: What it binds is unknown.

Trimming left V 3 bases short and J 6 bases short, with 15 bases between. The germline gives CDR1 SGHTA, CDR2 FQGNSA. The CDR3 runs to 15 residues. Primers: 60 Vbeta forward and 13 Jbeta reverse. As processed by the authors: Tens of millions of unique TCR beta chains, roughly 11 million shared, were counted in a later analysis. The protocol was immunoSEQ multiplex PCR, while the TCRdb copy is restricted to in-frame clones and leaves out a portion. V and J calls and clone size come straight from that table; D and trimming were deduced from the DNA. The table includes under 200,000 clones, around 80% detected once.

The chain links TRBV7-2 to TRBJ1-5; possible D gene TRBD1, 5 bases. The TCR originated in a woman between 40 and 55 years old in good health and CMV-seronegative. Sequencing was done on a sample of PBMCs. The CDR3 sequence: CASSLQGLGSQPQHF. The DNA for the CDR3 is TGTGCCAGCAGCTTGCAGGGCTTGGGAAGTCAGCCCCAGCATTTT.